These 20 T cell receptor beta chains came from one sample sequenced in a study of post-analysis software for immune sequencing data. General study findings and limits: TRBV segments more frequent in patients than in controls numbered five and included TRBV5-6, TRBV5-1 and TRBV20-1.

TCR beta cDNA libraries included unique molecular identifiers. MiXCR, run by TCRdb on the PCR reads, gives a single entry per CDR3 protein. The repertoire includes about 460,000 distinct CDR3 sequences, approximately 45% of them detected once, and around an eighth sits in the top ten. No antigen has been identified for these receptors. What was sequenced was blood. The source of these receptors is a girl between 5 and 17 years old with multiple sclerosis.

The chain links TRBV7-2 to TRBJ2-1; possibly TRBD2 for D (6 bases). The DNA end is a closer match to TRBJ2-7, so the J assignment may be wrong. CDR3 length: 18 residues. From germline, CDR1 is SGHTA and CDR2 FQGNSA. In DNA form, the CDR3 reads TGTGCCAGCAGCTTAGTTGTGAGTAGCGGAAGCTCCTACAATGAGCAGTACTTC. Its protein is CASSLVVSSGSSYNEQYF.

This clonotype was counted ten times or more. This rearrangement joins TRBV29-1 to TRBJ2-1, with TRBD2 matching 8 bases. The CDR3 is made up of 16 amino acids. Per germline, CDR1 SQVTM and CDR2 ANQGSEA. V lost 4 bases and J lost 0; bases outside the gene matches: 8. CDR3 region: CSVAAGAIHSYNEQFF. CDR3 sequence (DNA): TGCAGCGTTGCAGCGGGAGCGATCCACTCCTACAATGAGCAGTTCTTC.

This clonotype was seen a handful of times. The chain combines TRBV28 with TRBJ2-1, with TRBD2 identical over 12 bases. From germline, CDR1 is MDHEN and CDR2 SYDVKM. There are 15 residues in the CDR3. Germline trimming cut 7 bases from V and 4 bases from J; bases unmatched to any gene: 5. For the CDR3, the DNA is TGTGCCAGCATGCTCGGGACTAGCGGGTACAATGAGCAGTTCTTC. Protein product: CASMLGTSGYNEQFF.

The genes are TRBV12-3 or TRBV12-4 and TRBJ2-1; 12 nucleotides agree with TRBD2. With V trimmed by 4 bases and J by 16 bases, 11 bases remained unmatched. The CDR3 is 14 amino acids. Here the CDR3 reads CASSSGLAGSIFFF. DNA for the CDR3: TGTGCCAGCAGTTCGGGACTAGCGGGTTCCATTTTTTTCTTC.

This clonotype appeared a few times. V gene TRBV3-1 combines with J gene TRBJ2-7; D uncertain. This CDR3 contains 13 residues. The germline gives CDR1 LGHDT, CDR2 YNNKEL (reference sequence). Trimming took 4 bases from V and 5 from J, leaving 12 bases between them. DNA of the CDR3: TGTGCCAGCAGCCTCGGCCAGGTTGACGAGCAGTACTTC. As protein: CASSLGQVDEQYF.

The V call is TRBV29-1, the J call TRBJ2-3; tentative D call: TRBD2 (6 bases). The V end was cut by 7 bases, the J end by 1 base, with 15 bases between. This CDR3 region has 14 residues. Germline V gene data show CDR1 as SQVTM and CDR2 as ANQGSEA. The CDR3 sequence is CSANSGAGTDTQYF. CDR3 nucleotides: TGCAGCGCAAACTCGGGAGCTGGCACAGATACGCAGTATTTT.

This clonotype was seen only a few times. V gene TRBV12-3 or TRBV12-4 combines with J gene TRBJ2-2; D is unclear. V was shortened by 5 bases and J by 0 bases, with 4 bases between the two germline ends. The CDR3 extends over 13 amino acids. CDR3 sequence: CASSDTNTGELFF. DNA of the CDR3: TGTGCCAGCAGTGACACGAACACCGGGGAGCTGTTTTTT.

This chain connects TRBV14 to TRBJ1-2, with 7 bases that match TRBD1. With V trimmed by 4 bases and J by 2 bases, 4 bases remained unmatched. Germline CDR1 reads SGHDN; CDR2 reads FVKESK. The CDR3 contains 14 residues. CDR3 nucleotide sequence: TGTGCCAGCAGCCCTTGGACAGGCAACTATGGCTACACCTTC. Translation: CASSPWTGNYGYTF.

V usage is TRBV25-1 and J usage is TRBJ2-7; D might be TRBD2 (6 bases). CDR3 size: 14 residues. The V gene lost 2 bases and the J gene lost 3 bases, with 11 bases spanning the gap. In germline, CDR1 is MGHDK, CDR2 SYGVNS. CDR3 residues: CASSEIAADYEQYF. DNA for the CDR3: TGTGCCAGCAGTGAAATAGCGGCGGACTACGAGCAGTACTTC.

The V call is TRBV28, the J call TRBJ2-5, with 15 bases fitting TRBD2. The V gene's germline CDR1 is MDHEN and CDR2 SYDVKM. J gave up 7 bases and V 3 bases, and 12 bases lay outside the gene matches. This CDR3 contains 18 residues. The CDR3 here is CASSFGGLAGGMKGTQYF. The CDR3 DNA is TGTGCCAGCAGTTTTGGGGGACTAGCGGGAGGCATGAAAGGGACCCAGTACTTC.

This clonotype has a handful of counts. The chain combines TRBV20-1 with TRBJ2-3, with D maybe TRBD2 (6 bases). The CDR3 consists of 15 residues. Trimming took off 0 bases at V and 3 bases at J, with 13 bases between the two ends. Germline V gene sequence: CDR1 DFQATT, CDR2 SNEGSKA (reference sequence). CDR3 region: CSARDLGGRTDTQYF. The CDR3 bases are TGCAGTGCTAGAGATCTGGGGGGTAGGACAGATACGCAGTATTTT.

The gene calls are TRBV12-3 or TRBV12-4 and TRBJ2-1, with TRBD2 matching over 12 bases. Losses at the gene ends were 10 bases for V and 1 base for J; bases not matched to a gene: 2. This CDR3 has 14 amino acids. The CDR3 is CATGTSGSYNEQFF. In nucleotides, the CDR3 is TGTGCCACCGGGACTAGCGGGTCCTACAATGAGCAGTTCTTC.

There are a few counts of this clonotype. The chain combines TRBV6-2 or TRBV6-3 with TRBJ1-2; 8 nucleotides agree with TRBD1. This CDR3 is 15 amino acids long. Germline trimming cut 2 bases from V and 2 bases from J; bases unmatched to any gene: 4. Germline lookup yields CDR1 MNHEY and CDR2 SVGEGT. CDR3 nucleotides: TGTGCCAGCAGTTACAAGACAGGGGCGAACTATGGCTACACCTTC. This encodes CASSYKTGANYGYTF.

The chain is built from TRBV20-1 and TRBJ2-7; 7 nucleotides line up with TRBD2. The CDR3 consists of 15 residues. The V gene end was trimmed by 3 bases and the J gene end by 7 bases; junction bases not matched to a gene: 15. Germline loops: CDR1 DFQATT, CDR2 SNEGSKA (reference sequence). This chain's CDR3 is CSASLASGSYNEQYF. In DNA, the CDR3 is TGCAGTGCTAGTCTCGCTAGCGGAAGCTACAATGAGCAGTACTTC.

This clonotype was recorded a few times. A junction end diverges from the germline sequence, so it may reflect a read error. This chain uses TRBV7-7 with TRBJ2-1; 11 nucleotides align to TRBD2. The CDR3 covers 15 residues. Germline V CDR1 and CDR2: SSHAT, FNYEAQ (reference sequence). In nucleotides, the CDR3 is TGTGCTAGCAGCTCTACTAGCGGGAGCGGCAATGAGCAGTTCTTC. The encoded protein is CASSSTSGSGNEQFF.

This clonotype was seen a few times. The chain recombines TRBV5-6 with TRBJ1-2; perhaps TRBD1 as D (5 bases). The V end lost 3 bases, the J end lost 4 bases, and 16 bases lay between the germline ends. CDR1 is SGHDT and CDR2 is YYEEEE in the germline V gene. The CDR3 contains 15 residues. Written as DNA, the CDR3 is TGTGCCAGCAGCTACCTCAACCGGGACCCCTATGGCTACACCTTC. Amino acid sequence: CASSYLNRDPYGYTF.

This clonotype came up a few times. The V call is TRBV14, the J call TRBJ2-1; the D gene is possibly TRBD1 (6 bases). The CDR3 contains 16 residues. The V gene lost 4 bases and the J gene lost 5 bases, with 18 bases spanning the gap. CDR1 is SGHDN, CDR2 FVKESK, per germline. The CDR3 loop is CASSRVQGKGNNEQFF. In DNA form, the CDR3 reads TGTGCCAGCAGCCGGGTCCAGGGGAAGGGGAACAATGAGCAGTTCTTC.

A remark on this clonotype: The CDR3 does not end in the conserved phenylalanine or tryptophan, so this is likely a read error. The chain employs TRBV9 and TRBJ2-5, with TRBD1 matching over 8 bases. The CDR3 spans 15 residues. V lost 3 bases and J lost 4; bases outside the gene matches: 8. Germline loops: CDR1 SGDLS, CDR2 YYNGEE. The CDR3 DNA sequence: TGTGCCAGCAGCGGTGGACAGGGCATGGGAGAGACCCAGTACGTC. Amino acids: CASSGGQGMGETQYV.

The chain combines TRBV28 with TRBJ2-3; possibly TRBD1 for D (5 bases). Germline CDR1 MDHEN, CDR2 SYDVKM. There are 15 residues in the CDR3. V was trimmed by 3 bases and J by 2 bases, leaving 12 bases between them. The DNA of the CDR3 is TGTGCCAGCAGTTTCCAGGGTACCACCACAGATACGCAGTATTTT. It is translated as CASSFQGTTTDTQYF.

V and J are TRBV28 and TRBJ1-2; D unresolved. Per germline, CDR1 MDHEN and CDR2 SYDVKM. The CDR3 is 16 residues long. V lost 1 base, J lost 4 bases, and 16 bases lay in between. The CDR3 DNA reads TGTGCCAGCAGTTTATCGTCATCCCCGAAGGGCTATGGCTACACCTTC. Encoded protein: CASSLSSSPKGYGYTF.